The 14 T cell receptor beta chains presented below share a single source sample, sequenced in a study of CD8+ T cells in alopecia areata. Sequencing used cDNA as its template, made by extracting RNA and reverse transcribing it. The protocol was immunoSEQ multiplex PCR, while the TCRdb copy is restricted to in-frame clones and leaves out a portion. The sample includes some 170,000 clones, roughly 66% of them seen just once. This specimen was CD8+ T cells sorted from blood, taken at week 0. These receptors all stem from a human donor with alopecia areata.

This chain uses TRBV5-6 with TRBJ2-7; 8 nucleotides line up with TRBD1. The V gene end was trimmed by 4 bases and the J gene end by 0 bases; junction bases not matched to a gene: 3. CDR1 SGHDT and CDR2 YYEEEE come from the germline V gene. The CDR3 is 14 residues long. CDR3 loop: CASSPGQDSYEQYF. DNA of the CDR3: TGTGCCAGCAGCCCGGGACAGGACTCCTACGAGCAGTACTTC.

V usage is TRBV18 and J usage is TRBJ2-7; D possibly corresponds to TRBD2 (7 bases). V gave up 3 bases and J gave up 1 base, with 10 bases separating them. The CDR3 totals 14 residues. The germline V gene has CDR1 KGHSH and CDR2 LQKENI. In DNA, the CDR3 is TGTGCCAGCTCACCTGGGAGGGGGTCCTACGAGCAGTACTTC. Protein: CASSPGRGSYEQYF.

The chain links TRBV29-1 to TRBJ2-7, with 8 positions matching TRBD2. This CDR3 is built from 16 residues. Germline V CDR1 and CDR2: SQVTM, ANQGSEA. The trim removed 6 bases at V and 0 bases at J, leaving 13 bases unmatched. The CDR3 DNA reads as TGCAGCGTAGCGGGACTAGAGTATCTCAGCTCCTACGAGCAGTACTTC. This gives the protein CSVAGLEYLSSYEQYF.

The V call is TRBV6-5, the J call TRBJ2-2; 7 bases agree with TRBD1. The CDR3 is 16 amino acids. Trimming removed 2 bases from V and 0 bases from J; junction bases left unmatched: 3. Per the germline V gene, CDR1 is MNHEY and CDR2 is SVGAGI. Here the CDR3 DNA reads TGTGCCAGCAGTTACCTGGGACAGTCGAACACCGGGGAGCTGTTTTTT. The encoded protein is CASSYLGQSNTGELFF.

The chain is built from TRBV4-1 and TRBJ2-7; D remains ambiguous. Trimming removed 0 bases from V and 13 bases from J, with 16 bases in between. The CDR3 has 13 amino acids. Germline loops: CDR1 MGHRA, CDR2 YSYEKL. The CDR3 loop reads CASSQDIRATFYF. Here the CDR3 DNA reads TGCGCCAGCAGCCAAGATATAAGAGCGACGTTTTACTTC.

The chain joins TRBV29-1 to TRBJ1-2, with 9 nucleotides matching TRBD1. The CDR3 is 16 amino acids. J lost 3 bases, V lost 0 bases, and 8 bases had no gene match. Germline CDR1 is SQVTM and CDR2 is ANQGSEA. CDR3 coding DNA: TGCAGCGTTGAAGATCGAACGGGACAGGGCCACTATGGCTACACCTTC. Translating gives CSVEDRTGQGHYGYTF.

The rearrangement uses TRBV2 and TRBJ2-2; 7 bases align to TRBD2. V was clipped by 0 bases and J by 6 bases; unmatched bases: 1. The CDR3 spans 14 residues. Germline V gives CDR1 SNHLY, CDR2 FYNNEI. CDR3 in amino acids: CASSEARGSGELFF. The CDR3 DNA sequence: TGTGCCAGCAGTGAAGCGCGGGGGTCCGGGGAGCTGTTTTTT.

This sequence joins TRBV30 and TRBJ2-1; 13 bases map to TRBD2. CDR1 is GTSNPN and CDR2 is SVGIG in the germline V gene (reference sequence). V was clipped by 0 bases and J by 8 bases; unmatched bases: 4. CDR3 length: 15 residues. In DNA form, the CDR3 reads TGTGCCTGGAGTGTGGAACTAGCGGGGGGGGATGAGCAGTTCTTC. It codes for CAWSVELAGGDEQFF.

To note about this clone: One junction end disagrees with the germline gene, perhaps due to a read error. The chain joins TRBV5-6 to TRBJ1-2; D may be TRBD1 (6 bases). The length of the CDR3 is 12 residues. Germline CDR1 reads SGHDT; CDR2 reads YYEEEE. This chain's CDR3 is CASSDGGGRGPF. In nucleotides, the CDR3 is TGTGCCAGCAGCGATGGAGGTGGGCGGGGGCCCTTC. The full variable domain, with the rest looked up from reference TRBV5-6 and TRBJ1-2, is DAGVTQSPTHLIKTRGQQVTLRCSPKSGHDTVSWYQQALGQGPQFIFQYYEEEERQRGNFPDRFSGHQFPNYSSELNVNALLLGDSALYLCASSDGGGRGPFGSGTRLTVV.

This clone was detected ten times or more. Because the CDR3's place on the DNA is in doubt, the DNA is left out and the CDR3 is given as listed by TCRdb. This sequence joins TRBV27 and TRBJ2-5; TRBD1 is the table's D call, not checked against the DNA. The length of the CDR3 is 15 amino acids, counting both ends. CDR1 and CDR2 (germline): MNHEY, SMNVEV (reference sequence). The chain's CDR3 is CASSTSTGVRETQYF.

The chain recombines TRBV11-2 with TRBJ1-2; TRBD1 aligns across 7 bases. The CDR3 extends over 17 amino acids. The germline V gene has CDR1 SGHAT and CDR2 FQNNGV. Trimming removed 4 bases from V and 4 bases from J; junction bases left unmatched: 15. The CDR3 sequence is CASSSAWRGPSGYGYTF. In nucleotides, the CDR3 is TGTGCCAGCAGCTCCGCCTGGAGGGGGCCCTCGGGCTATGGCTACACCTTC.

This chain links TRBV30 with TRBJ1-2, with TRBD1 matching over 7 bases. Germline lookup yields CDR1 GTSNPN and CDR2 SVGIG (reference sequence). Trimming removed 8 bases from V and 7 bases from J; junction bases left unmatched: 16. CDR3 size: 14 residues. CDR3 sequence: CALSPGQLHSGYTF. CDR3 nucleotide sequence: TGTGCCCTCTCGCCGGGACAGCTACATTCTGGCTACACCTTC.

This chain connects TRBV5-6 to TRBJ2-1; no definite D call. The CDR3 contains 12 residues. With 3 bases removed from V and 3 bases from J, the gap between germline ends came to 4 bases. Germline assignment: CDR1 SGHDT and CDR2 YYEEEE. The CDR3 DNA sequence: TGTGCCAGCAGCTGGGGCTACAATGAGCAGTTCTTC. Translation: CASSWGYNEQFF.

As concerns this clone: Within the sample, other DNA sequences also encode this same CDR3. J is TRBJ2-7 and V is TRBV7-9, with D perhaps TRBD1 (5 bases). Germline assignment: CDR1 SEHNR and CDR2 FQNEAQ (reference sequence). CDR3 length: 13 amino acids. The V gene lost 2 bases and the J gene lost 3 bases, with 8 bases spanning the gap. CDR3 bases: TGTGCCAGCAGCTTATCAGGGTACTACGAGCAGTACTTC. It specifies CASSLSGYYEQYF.